The 27 T cell receptor beta chains below all came from one sample that was sequenced in a study of shared clonotypes between healthy human individuals. Sequencing used immunoSEQ multiplex PCR; TCRdb keeps in-frame clones, though not all of them. The table has 1 million to 1.3 million clones, more than 75% seen once. The sample taken for sequencing was memory CD4+ T cells from PBMCs. Subset reported: CD45RA-negative fraction. Receptors originate from a man between 18 and 35 years old in good health. Some clones in this sample may be carry-over from other donors' samples.

This chain joins TRBV11-2 and TRBJ2-1; 11 bases agree with TRBD2. The CDR3 totals 16 residues. Germline assignment: CDR1 SGHAT and CDR2 FQNNGV. The V gene end was trimmed by 0 bases and the J gene end by 6 bases; junction bases not matched to a gene: 4. The CDR3 DNA sequence: TGTGCCAGCAGCTTAGAGGGACTAGCGGTTCTCAATGAGCAGTTCTTC. Its protein is CASSLEGLAVLNEQFF.

V gene TRBV7-9 combines with J gene TRBJ2-3; D is perhaps TRBD1 (5 bases). This CDR3 comprises 17 residues. Per the germline V gene, CDR1 is SEHNR and CDR2 is FQNEAQ (reference sequence). The V end lost 1 base, the J end lost 2 bases, and 16 bases lay between the germline ends. CDR3 region: CASSLDGSLGLTDTQYF. The CDR3 DNA sequence: TGTGCCAGCAGCTTAGACGGCAGCCTGGGGCTCACAGATACGCAGTATTTT.

The chain carries TRBV5-1 and TRBJ1-1; perhaps TRBD1 as D (5 bases). The CDR3 contains 15 residues. Germline V gene data show CDR1 as SGHRS and CDR2 as YFSETQ. V shed 0 bases and J shed 5 bases, with 14 bases lying between them. The CDR3 DNA follows: TGCGCCAGCAGCTTGGGATTTGGGGGAGGAACTGAAGCTTTCTTT. Translating it yields CASSLGFGGGTEAFF.

The chain recombines TRBV29-1 with TRBJ2-4; D unresolved. The germline CDR1 and CDR2 sequences are SQVTM and ANQGSEA. The CDR3 totals 15 residues. Trimming cost V 6 bases and J 1 base, with 16 bases left between them. CDR3 nucleotide sequence: TGCAGCGTCCCCGGACCCAAGGTGGCCAAAAACATTCAGTACTTC. It translates to CSVPGPKVAKNIQYF.

This clone was counted only a few times. The V gene is TRBV5-4, the J gene TRBJ2-1; 7 positions agree with TRBD2. Germline values: CDR1 SGHNT, CDR2 YYREEE (reference sequence). The CDR3 has 13 amino acids. J was trimmed by 5 bases and V by 1 base; bases with no gene match: 0. Written as DNA, the CDR3 is TGTGCCAGCAGCTTGCTAGCGGACAATGAGCAGTTCTTC. This translates into CASSLLADNEQFF.

In the case of this clone: This is likely a read error, given that the CDR3 carries no conserved phenylalanine or tryptophan at its end. The limits of the CDR3 on the DNA are not certain, so only TCRdb's listed CDR3 is given. This sequence joins TRBV5-3 and TRBJ2-7; no DNA check was done on the table's D call, TRBD1. TRBV5-3 is an open reading frame, and its role is uncertain. The CDR3 spans 13 amino acids, including both terminal residues. The CDR3 here is CASSPGTRQARSH.

This clone was recorded at least ten times. Other nucleotide sequences from this sample produce the same CDR3. The chain uses TRBV6-1 and TRBJ2-7; 9 nucleotides agree with TRBD2. Germline assignment: CDR1 MNHNS and CDR2 SASEGT. The CDR3 contains 14 residues. V shed 6 bases and J 3 bases; nucleotides not matched to a gene: 6. For the CDR3, the DNA is TGTGCCAGCAGGGTAGCGGGAGCGCACTACGAGCAGTACTTC. It encodes CASRVAGAHYEQYF.

This chain uses TRBV14 with TRBJ2-1; maybe TRBD2 (5 bases). Trimming removed 0 bases from V and 11 bases from J, with 11 bases in between. The CDR3 contains 13 residues. Germline lookup yields CDR1 SGHDN and CDR2 FVKESK. CDR3 coding DNA: TGTGCCAGCAGCCAAGACCGACCCGGGAAGCAGTTCTTC. Translated, it gives CASSQDRPGKQFF.

A single count supports this clone. The V and J genes are TRBV9 and TRBJ2-1; 7 positions agree with TRBD2. Germline V gives CDR1 SGDLS, CDR2 YYNGEE. V shed 0 bases, J shed 7 bases, and the junction held 7 bases outside the gene matches. This CDR3 comprises 15 residues. CDR3 sequence reads: CASSVVSWEGNEQFF. In DNA, the CDR3 is TGTGCCAGCAGCGTAGTATCCTGGGAGGGTAATGAGCAGTTCTTC.

V is TRBV14 and J is TRBJ2-6; no clear D. The CDR3 sequence is 17 residues long. Trimming took 0 bases from V and 0 from J, leaving 9 bases between them. Germline loops: CDR1 SGHDN, CDR2 FVKESK. Here the CDR3 reads CASSQEPRYSGANVLTF. In DNA form, the CDR3 reads TGTGCCAGCAGCCAAGAGCCCCGGTACTCTGGGGCCAACGTCCTGACTTTC. The full variable domain, its missing parts supplied by reference TRBV14 and TRBJ2-6, is EAGVTQFPSHSVIEKGQTVTLRCDPISGHDNLYWYRRVMGKEIKFLLHFVKESKQDESGMPNNRFLAERTGGTYSTLKVQPAELEDSGVYFCASSQEPRYSGANVLTFGAGSRLTVL.

The DNA of the CDR3 is TGCGCCAGCAGCCAAGATTTGGTGACAGCCACCGGGGAGCTGTTTTTT. Protein product: CASSQDLVTATGELFF. V usage is TRBV4-3 and J usage is TRBJ2-2; possibly TRBD1 for D (5 bases). CDR1 and CDR2 (germline): LGHNA, YSLEER. The CDR3 is 16 residues long. Trimming stripped 0 bases from V and 4 bases from J, with 12 bases between.

This chain uses TRBV28 with TRBJ2-7; TRBD2 aligns across 7 bases. After removal of 11 bases from V and 1 base from J, the junction contained 5 bases not matched to a gene. The CDR3 runs 12 residues. Germline lookup yields CDR1 MDHEN and CDR2 SYDVKM. In DNA form, the CDR3 reads TGTGCCCTATCTAGCGGTTCCTACGAGCAGTACTTC. As protein: CALSSGSYEQYF.

The CDR3 region is CSVAYRGRGGDEKLFF. As DNA, the CDR3 is TGCAGCGTAGCATACAGGGGGCGGGGAGGGGATGAAAAACTGTTTTTT. The chain combines TRBV29-1 with TRBJ1-4; 9 bases line up with TRBD1. J was trimmed by 6 bases and V by 6 bases; bases with no gene match: 14. This CDR3 has 16 amino acids. The germline V gene encodes CDR1 SQVTM and CDR2 ANQGSEA.

The J gene is TRBJ1-1, the V gene TRBV28; possibly TRBD1 for D (5 bases). This CDR3 region has 12 residues. V lost 6 bases, J lost 9 bases, and 14 bases lay in between. CDR1 and CDR2 from the germline V gene are MDHEN and SYDVKM. The CDR3 loop reads CASSLQATKAFF. The CDR3 DNA sequence: TGTGCCAGCAGCCTACAGGCCACGAAAGCTTTCTTT.

In nucleotides, the CDR3 is TGTGCCAGCAGATTGAGGGGGACTCAAGAGACCCAGTACTTC. As protein: CASRLRGTQETQYF. The rearrangement links TRBV28 to TRBJ2-5; D may be TRBD1 or TRBD2 (6 bases each). The CDR3 covers 14 residues. The V gene's germline CDR1 is MDHEN and CDR2 SYDVKM. Trimming pared 6 bases from V and 2 bases from J, leaving 13 bases between.

This clone appeared a single time. V gene TRBV4-2 combines with J gene TRBJ2-1; 12 nucleotides match TRBD2. CDR3 length: 18 amino acids. Per germline, CDR1 LGHNA and CDR2 YNFKEQ. J was trimmed by 7 bases and V by 1 base; bases with no gene match: 11. CDR3 residues: CASSQVSLAGGPGNEQFF. CDR3 DNA sequence: TGTGCCAGCAGCCAAGTTTCCCTAGCGGGAGGGCCGGGTAATGAGCAGTTCTTC.

The chain links TRBV4-2 to TRBJ1-2, with a weak D call TRBD1 (5 bases). CDR1 and CDR2 (germline): LGHNA, YNFKEQ. V lost 3 bases and J lost 7, with 12 bases in between. CDR3 length: 13 amino acids. CDR3 sequence: CASSQVGTVGYTF. The CDR3 region has the DNA TGTGCCAGCAGCCAGGTAGGGACCGTTGGCTACACCTTC.

This rearrangement joins TRBV7-2 to TRBJ2-1; D unclear. This CDR3 is built from 15 residues. The germline V and J ends were trimmed by 2 bases and 10 bases, with 18 bases remaining between them. Germline assignment: CDR1 SGHTA and CDR2 FQGNSA. This CDR3 reads CASSLIGPHLREQFF. The CDR3 region has the DNA TGTGCCAGCAGCTTAATTGGCCCTCATCTTAGGGAGCAGTTCTTC.

V is TRBV5-5 and J is TRBJ1-5; D not resolved. The length of the CDR3 is 14 residues. Germline-derived CDR1 and CDR2 are SGHKS and YYEKEE (reference sequence). The ends were cut back, 0 bases at V and 6 bases at J, with 10 bases in the middle. CDR3 region: CASSLDTGVQPQHF. CDR3 sequence (DNA): TGTGCCAGCAGCTTGGATACCGGGGTTCAGCCCCAGCATTTT.

In its sample, this clone was seen once. A much larger clone lies a single base off, so this may be a read error. Within the sample, other DNA sequences also encode this same CDR3. CDR3 loop: CASSQSSYNEQFF. CDR3 bases: TGTGCCAGCAGCCAGAGCTCCTACAATGAGCAGTTCTTC. This chain joins TRBV9 and TRBJ2-1; D not certain. The CDR3 covers 13 residues. Germline CDR1 is SGDLS and CDR2 is YYNGEE. V gave up 4 bases and J gave up 0 bases, with 5 bases separating them.

The chain employs TRBV6-5 and TRBJ2-7; D remains ambiguous. CDR1 is MNHEY, CDR2 SVGAGI, per germline. With 6 bases removed from V and 6 bases from J, the gap between germline ends came to 9 bases. The CDR3 runs to 11 residues. As DNA, the CDR3 is TGTGCCAGCAGCGACCACTTCGAGCAGTACTTC. Its protein product is CASSDHFEQYF.

The sample holds one count of this clone. Other DNA sequences within the sample encode an identical CDR3. The genes are TRBV6-6 and TRBJ1-4, with no clear D. This CDR3 region has 12 residues. V lost 2 bases and J 5 bases, leaving 3 bases between the germline ends. Germline V lookup: CDR1 MNHNY, CDR2 SVGAGI (reference sequence). The CDR3 spells CASSYTNEKLFF. CDR3 DNA: TGTGCCAGCAGTTACACAAATGAAAAACTGTTTTTT.

As concerns this clone: This sequence is one base from a far larger clone and is likely a read error. This rearrangement joins TRBV4-2 to TRBJ2-3; possible D gene TRBD2, 5 bases. The CDR3 totals 15 residues. V lost 0 bases and J lost 1, with 8 bases in between. CDR1 LGHNA and CDR2 YNFKEQ come from the germline V gene. Here the CDR3 reads CASSQDELGTDTQYF. The CDR3 nucleotides are TGTGCCAGCAGCCAAGATGAACTAGGCACAGATACGCAGTATTTT.

This chain uses TRBV6-1 with TRBJ2-5; TRBD1 matches 7 bases. This CDR3 contains 14 residues. V was pared by 7 bases and J by 0 bases, with 5 bases of the junction left unmatched. Germline loops: CDR1 MNHNS, CDR2 SASEGT. The CDR3 DNA is TGTGCCAGCACCAGACAGGGTTACCAAGAGACCCAGTACTTC. It codes for CASTRQGYQETQYF.

The chain recombines TRBV5-4 with TRBJ2-5, with D unclear. Trimming removed 4 bases at V and 3 bases at J, with 4 bases between. The V gene's germline CDR1 is SGHNT and CDR2 YYREEE (reference sequence). CDR3 length: 11 amino acids. The DNA for the CDR3 is TGTGCCAGCAGCAGGGAAGAGACCCAGTACTTC. Translating gives CASSREETQYF.

This clone has a handful of counts. The V gene is TRBV5-4, the J gene TRBJ1-1; D is unresolved. The germline CDR1 and CDR2 sequences are SGHNT and YYREEE (reference sequence). The CDR3 totals 12 residues. The chain's CDR3 is CASRSLNTEAFF. CDR3 nucleotide sequence: TGTGCTAGCCGTAGCCTGAACACTGAAGCTTTCTTT.

The chain combines TRBV28 with TRBJ1-1; TRBD1 might be the D (5 bases). Germline loops: CDR1 MDHEN, CDR2 SYDVKM. The CDR3 is 15 amino acids. V shed 1 base and J shed 5 bases, with 14 bases lying between them. CDR3 protein: CASSLLPWGRTEAFF. The CDR3 nucleotides read TGTGCCAGCAGTTTATTGCCTTGGGGGAGGACTGAAGCTTTCTTT.